The TCR beta chain described here comes from a study of Graves' ophthalmopathy and Graves' hyperthyroidism. Overall study context: Blood was drawn at initial diagnosis, before any treatment.

The TCR beta CDR3 regions underwent amplification from RNA transcripts. First-round RT-PCR used HTBI primers; second-round multiplex PCR followed. TCRdb analysed the multiplex PCR reads with MiXCR anew, one entry per CDR3 protein. The data show approximately 150,000 distinct CDR3 sequences, just under 40% seen once. V gave up 6 bases and J gave up 9 bases; unmatched junction bases: 11. Germline CDR1 and CDR2: SEHNR and FQNEAQ (reference sequence). This CDR3 contains 15 residues. Ophthalmopathic donors had moderate-to-severe activity, CAS ≥3 and NOSPECS ≥4, with disease that had lasted under 3 months. Excluded: other autoimmune disease, uncontrolled infection, pregnancy or lactation. Someone took the PBMCs out of approximately 9 ml of fresh peripheral blood.

The material sequenced was peripheral blood. This sequence joins TRBV7-9 and TRBJ1-6, with 7 bases fitting TRBD1. The origin of this receptor is a man aged 30 to 39 with Graves' ophthalmopathy. The CDR3 DNA follows: TGTGCCAGCAGAGCCGGTGACAGGGAGTCTTCACCCCTCCACTTT. It yields the protein CASRAGDRESSPLHF.